Detailed here is one T cell receptor (beta chain). The method was immunoSEQ multiplex PCR; TCRdb's version includes in-frame clones alone and lacks a portion of them. The sample has about 220,000 clones; around 89% are singletons. Germline CDR1 is SEHNR and CDR2 is FQNEAQ (reference sequence). The CDR3 is 12 residues long. Trimming took off 5 bases at V and 5 bases at J, with 9 bases between the two ends. The data originate from a study of blood T cell repertoires in COVID-19. The sequenced material came from PBMCs or T cells enriched from blood (not recorded which). The sequence was obtained from a man aged 25 to 40 who had been exposed to COVID-19. This chain connects TRBV7-9 to TRBJ2-5; D is unresolved. Written as DNA, the CDR3 is TGTGCCAGCAGCCGGCCGCGGGAGACCCAGTACTTC. Its protein is CASSRPRETQYF. The whole variable domain, remainder taken from reference TRBV7-9 and TRBJ2-5, is DTGVSQNPRHKITKRGQNVTFRCDPISEHNRLYWYRQTLGQGPEFLTYFQNEAQLEKSRLLSDRFSAERPKGSFSTLEIQRTEQGDSAMYLCASSRPRETQYFGPGTRLLVL.